These T cell receptor beta chains were read from a single sample in a study of cytomegalovirus exposure and HLA in healthy donors. Sequenced by immunoSEQ multiplex PCR; TCRdb stores in-frame clones only, minus some. The table has over 200,000 clones, 70% seen once. Sequencing input: PBMCs. Receptors originate from a man aged 40-50 years in good health and CMV-seropositive. The CDR3 runs from the conserved cysteine through the conserved F or W. Only part of the rows carry a size: once, few, many, or a class if the clone is expanded.

v_call: TRBV10-2; j_call: TRBJ2-2; clone_size: .; cdr3_aa: CASSLGGDTGELFF
v_call: TRBV21-1; j_call: TRBJ2-7; clone_size: .; cdr3_aa: CASSKALERAYYEQYF
v_call: TRBV5-4; j_call: TRBJ2-7; clone_size: few; cdr3_aa: CASSLSGPGTYEQYF
v_call: TRBV14; j_call: TRBJ2-2; clone_size: .; cdr3_aa: CASSHRWGQDGELFF
v_call: TRBV10-3; j_call: TRBJ2-5; clone_size: .; cdr3_aa: CAISESASGESLQETQYF
v_call: TRBV10-3; j_call: TRBJ2-3; clone_size: .; cdr3_aa: CAISESRVASGSPDTQYF
v_call: TRBV19; j_call: TRBJ2-2; clone_size: .; cdr3_aa: CASSTRTVSNTGELFF
v_call: TRBV28; j_call: TRBJ1-6; clone_size: .; cdr3_aa: CASSLGPEVPGPLHF
v_call: TRBV15; j_call: TRBJ2-3; clone_size: .; cdr3_aa: CATSGTGGLDTQYF
v_call: TRBV6-5; j_call: TRBJ2-5; clone_size: .; cdr3_aa: CASSYFRSGETQYF
v_call: TRBV7-3; j_call: TRBJ2-5; clone_size: .; cdr3_aa: CASKLTGLAEETQYF
v_call: TRBV7-8; j_call: TRBJ2-3; clone_size: .; cdr3_aa: CASSLRSGADTQYF
v_call: TRBV7-9; j_call: TRBJ1-5; clone_size: once; cdr3_aa: CASSFTGPGNQPQHF
v_call: TRBV5-1; j_call: TRBJ2-5; clone_size: .; cdr3_aa: CASSFGGTQETQYF
v_call: TRBV28; j_call: TRBJ1-2; clone_size: .; cdr3_aa: CASSFTVGYTF
v_call: TRBV7-2; j_call: TRBJ2-7; clone_size: .; cdr3_aa: CASSLRRQGREQYF
v_call: TRBV5-5; j_call: TRBJ2-7; clone_size: few; cdr3_aa: CASSLPGSGEQYF
v_call: TRBV27; j_call: TRBJ1-6; clone_size: .; cdr3_aa: CASSLSPGTSQANNSPLHF
v_call: TRBV6-1; j_call: TRBJ1-3; clone_size: .; cdr3_aa: CASSVQISGNTIYF
v_call: TRBV9; j_call: TRBJ1-2; clone_size: .; cdr3_aa: CASSVEGSYGYTF
v_call: TRBV10-3; j_call: TRBJ2-7; clone_size: .; cdr3_aa: CAIRGSDTSYEQYF
v_call: TRBV6-1; j_call: TRBJ2-2; clone_size: .; cdr3_aa: CASSERLATGELFF
v_call: TRBV27; j_call: TRBJ1-1; clone_size: .; cdr3_aa: CASSLSEGRGPAFF
v_call: TRBV4-2; j_call: TRBJ2-7; clone_size: .; cdr3_aa: CASSQGGTGGTYEQYF
v_call: TRBV9; j_call: TRBJ1-1; clone_size: .; cdr3_aa: CASSVEGHTEAFF
v_call: TRBV7-2; j_call: TRBJ1-5; clone_size: .; cdr3_aa: CASSLIGTGGYQPQHF
v_call: TRBV6-1; j_call: TRBJ1-4; clone_size: few; cdr3_aa: CASSAYGRGATNEKLFF
v_call: TRBV7-2; j_call: TRBJ2-7; clone_size: .; cdr3_aa: CASSLGLAGGYEQYF
v_call: TRBV5-1; j_call: TRBJ2-7; clone_size: .; cdr3_aa: CASSLVYTTYEQYF
v_call: TRBV11-2; j_call: TRBJ1-2; clone_size: .; cdr3_aa: CASGYRGDYFGYTF
v_call: TRBV28; j_call: TRBJ1-2; clone_size: .; cdr3_aa: CASSLLGGRGYTF
v_call: TRBV29-1; j_call: TRBJ2-1; clone_size: .; cdr3_aa: CSVATGDYNEQFF
v_call: TRBV7-8; j_call: TRBJ1-2; clone_size: .; cdr3_aa: CASSLASGAPYGYTF
v_call: TRBV20-1; j_call: TRBJ2-5; clone_size: .; cdr3_aa: CSARDIEVQYF
v_call: TRBV7-3; j_call: TRBJ2-3; clone_size: .; cdr3_aa: CASSLSIGLADTQYF
v_call: TRBV10-3; j_call: TRBJ2-3; clone_size: .; cdr3_aa: CAISAASGGTDTQYF
v_call: TRBV28; j_call: TRBJ2-7; clone_size: few; cdr3_aa: CASSLSLYEQYF
v_call: TRBV10-3; j_call: TRBJ2-3; clone_size: .; cdr3_aa: CAISGELQGSEGTDTQYF
v_call: TRBV9; j_call: TRBJ2-1; clone_size: .; cdr3_aa: CASSRLDRATQNEQFF
v_call: TRBV2; j_call: TRBJ2-1; clone_size: once; cdr3_aa: CASRGGRGDYNEQFF
v_call: TRBV9; j_call: TRBJ2-7; clone_size: .; cdr3_aa: CASSSGGGDYEQYF
v_call: TRBV7-2; j_call: TRBJ1-2; clone_size: few; cdr3_aa: CASSLGTGTQYGYTF
v_call: TRBV13; j_call: TRBJ2-1; clone_size: .; cdr3_aa: CASSLGAGAYNEQFF
v_call: TRBV4-3; j_call: TRBJ2-1; clone_size: .; cdr3_aa: CASSAAGGHNEQFF
v_call: TRBV10-2; j_call: TRBJ2-3; clone_size: once; cdr3_aa: CASSLSRDRGGTQYF
v_call: TRBV28; j_call: TRBJ2-5; clone_size: few; cdr3_aa: CASSFPTSAQETQYF
v_call: TRBV21-1; j_call: TRBJ2-7; clone_size: once; cdr3_aa: CASSKAIERQRTSLRGEQYF
v_call: TRBV10-3; j_call: TRBJ1-2; clone_size: .; cdr3_aa: CAISEVQGAYGYTF
v_call: TRBV5-1; j_call: TRBJ2-7; clone_size: .; cdr3_aa: CASRVGPGAFYEQYF
v_call: TRBV19; j_call: TRBJ1-5; clone_size: .; cdr3_aa: CASSIRGGNQPQHF
v_call: TRBV2; j_call: TRBJ2-5; clone_size: .; cdr3_aa: CASRQGGAQETQYF
v_call: TRBV2; j_call: TRBJ1-2; clone_size: .; cdr3_aa: CASSSKGQRANYGYTF
v_call: TRBV7-2; j_call: TRBJ1-6; clone_size: .; cdr3_aa: CASTLLGGGVYNSPLHF
v_call: TRBV5-1; j_call: TRBJ1-3; clone_size: .; cdr3_aa: CASSLETVTGSGNTIYF
v_call: TRBV7-8; j_call: TRBJ2-7; clone_size: .; cdr3_aa: CASSDYGGEQYF
v_call: TRBV7-2; j_call: TRBJ2-2; clone_size: .; cdr3_aa: CASSLAQFYGELFF
v_call: TRBV7-9; j_call: TRBJ1-1; clone_size: .; cdr3_aa: CASRPTVVNTEAFF
v_call: TRBV5-1; j_call: TRBJ1-3; clone_size: .; cdr3_aa: CASSGQGAGNTIYF
v_call: TRBV5-8; j_call: TRBJ1-1; clone_size: once; cdr3_aa: CASSLQGNTEAFF